Given below is one T cell receptor (beta chain) in context. Antigen specificity is unknown. Per the germline V gene, CDR1 is SGHDN and CDR2 is FVKESK. Unmatched junction bases numbered 6, after V lost 3 bases and J lost 2 bases. The CDR3 is 15 amino acids. This record belongs to a study of beta chain features in type 1 diabetes. Study-level results: Lower insertion and higher deletion counts appeared at VDJ junctions in type 1 diabetes patients.

Of the isolated RNA, all was reverse transcribed, and so the sequenced material was expressed TCRB transcripts. Using immunoSEQ multiplex PCR, the repertoire was profiled, and TCRdb retains in-frame clones only, with some absent. The data show about 900,000 clones, roughly 15% seen once. The specimen was naive CD4+ T cells from blood. The chain employs TRBV14 and TRBJ2-7, with 8 bases matching TRBD1. The sequence came from a woman between 18 and 29 years old in good health. The CDR3 nucleotides read TGTGCCAGCAGCCAGAGGACAGGGATCCCCTACGAGCAGTACTTC. It yields the protein CASSQRTGIPYEQYF.